These 27 T cell receptor beta chains were sequenced from one sample in a study of blood T cell repertoires in COVID-19. Profiled with immunoSEQ multiplex PCR; TCRdb holds only in-frame clones, not every one. The sample lists more than 100,000 clones, more than 60% seen once, with 2% to 2.5% in the top ten. The sequencing sample was made of peripheral blood. The receptors were gathered from a man aged 70-80 years with acute or convalescent COVID-19.

The genes are TRBV5-1 and TRBJ2-2; a possible D gene is TRBD2 (5 bases). CDR1 is SGHRS, CDR2 YFSETQ, per germline. Trimming stripped 0 bases from V and 1 base from J, with 10 bases between. The CDR3 is made up of 16 amino acids. The CDR3 nucleotides are TGCGCCAGCAGCTTGGACTCCGGGAAGAACACCGGGGAGCTGTTTTTT. Amino acids: CASSLDSGKNTGELFF.

As DNA, the CDR3 is TGTGCCAGCAGCCGGATGGGAGCAACTAATGAAAAACTGTTTTTT. Its translation is CASSRMGATNEKLFF. The chain carries TRBV6-2 or TRBV6-3 and TRBJ1-4; D is uncertain. Germline V lookup: CDR1 MNHEY, CDR2 SVGEGT. The CDR3 is made up of 15 amino acids. The V end was cut by 6 bases, the J end by 0 bases, with 11 bases between.

The chain carries TRBV10-3 and TRBJ2-1; TRBD2 matches 9 bases. Germline V gene sequence: CDR1 ENHRY, CDR2 SYGVKD. With V trimmed by 0 bases and J by 0 bases, 6 bases remained unmatched. CDR3 length: 18 residues. The CDR3 sequence is CAISESRLTSGSYNEQFF. As DNA, the CDR3 is TGTGCCATCAGTGAGTCGCGTTTGACTAGCGGCTCCTACAATGAGCAGTTCTTC.

CDR3 coding DNA: TGTGCTAGTGGTTTGGTGGACAGGTCCAGCTCCTACGAGCAGTACTTC. Translating gives CASGLVDRSSSYEQYF. J is TRBJ2-7 and V is TRBV12-5; TRBD1 matches at 7 bases. V shed 0 bases and J 0 bases; nucleotides not matched to a gene: 5. The CDR3 totals 16 residues. Germline V gives CDR1 LGHNT, CDR2 FRNRAP.

The table lists this clone with a few counts. The chain couples TRBV29-1 to TRBJ2-5; TRBD2 matches at 16 bases. V shed 6 bases and J 1 base; nucleotides not matched to a gene: 8. Germline CDR1 reads SQVTM; CDR2 reads ANQGSEA. This CDR3 contains 17 residues. CDR3 in amino acids: CSVSGTSGGALQETQYF. DNA for the CDR3: TGCAGCGTGTCCGGGACTAGCGGGGGGGCCCTCCAAGAGACCCAGTACTTC.

The chain combines TRBV19 with TRBJ1-6; unclear D gene. V lost 3 bases to trimming and J lost 4 bases, with 10 bases between them. The CDR3 extends over 15 amino acids. CDR1 is LNHDA, CDR2 SQIVND, per germline (reference sequence). In nucleotides, the CDR3 is TGTGCCAGTAGTATCTCCCACACGTATAATTCACCCCTCCACTTT. This codes for CASSISHTYNSPLHF.

This chain connects TRBV10-3 to TRBJ1-2; 11 bases align to TRBD1. Germline CDR1 reads ENHRY; CDR2 reads SYGVKD. The J segment lost 4 bases and the V segment lost 10 bases, leaving 5 bases of the junction unmatched. The CDR3 spans 13 residues. The CDR3 here is CATSGTGGYGYTF. CDR3 nucleotide sequence: TGTGCCACCTCCGGGACAGGGGGCTATGGCTACACCTTC.

V and J are TRBV3-1 (or the pseudogene TRBV3-2) and TRBJ1-4, with TRBD1 as a possible D gene (5 bases). Per the germline V gene, CDR1 is LGHDT and CDR2 is YNNKEL (reference sequence). V was pared by 0 bases and J by 0 bases, with 11 bases between. The CDR3 loop spans 17 amino acids. CDR3 protein: CASSQEGHSATNEKLFF. As DNA, the CDR3 is TGTGCCAGCAGCCAAGAAGGACACAGTGCAACTAATGAAAAACTGTTTTTT.

The rearrangement joins TRBV6-5 to TRBJ2-2; possible D gene TRBD1, 6 bases. The CDR3 has 15 amino acids. Germline values: CDR1 MNHEY, CDR2 SVGAGI. Trimming removed 1 base from V and 3 bases from J, with 9 bases in between. Here the CDR3 reads CASSYWGPDTGELFF. The CDR3 DNA reads as TGTGCCAGCAGTTACTGGGGGCCGGACACCGGGGAGCTGTTTTTT.

The chain combines TRBV7-9 with TRBJ1-2; 7 bases line up with TRBD1. With V trimmed by 5 bases and J by 4 bases, 13 bases remained unmatched. This CDR3 has 16 residues. CDR1 SEHNR and CDR2 FQNEAQ come from the germline V gene (reference sequence). CDR3 protein: CASSRGSARGLYGYTF. The DNA of the CDR3 is TGTGCCAGCAGCCGTGGGAGCGCTAGGGGGCTCTATGGCTACACCTTC.

V gene TRBV19 combines with J gene TRBJ1-1; D might be TRBD1 (5 bases). With 6 bases removed from V and 1 base from J, the gap between germline ends came to 18 bases. Per the germline V gene, CDR1 is LNHDA and CDR2 is SQIVND (reference sequence). This CDR3 spans 16 amino acids. CDR3 sequence reads: CASRPNTGRKNTEAFF. The CDR3 DNA reads as TGTGCCAGTAGGCCGAATACAGGCCGTAAGAACACTGAAGCTTTCTTT.

This clone came up a few times. This chain joins TRBV11-2 and TRBJ1-1, with TRBD1 identical over 7 bases. J was trimmed by 4 bases and V by 2 bases; bases with no gene match: 4. Germline V gene data show CDR1 as SGHAT and CDR2 as FQNNGV. The CDR3 spans 14 residues. The CDR3: CASSLRQGSTEAFF. DNA for the CDR3: TGTGCCAGCAGCTTACGACAGGGCAGCACTGAAGCTTTCTTT.

This clone turned up a few times. The chain links TRBV6-5 to TRBJ1-2; 7 positions match TRBD1. The CDR3 length is 12 residues. J lost 4 bases, V lost 8 bases, and 4 bases had no gene match. Germline-derived CDR1 and CDR2 are MNHEY and SVGAGI. The CDR3 loop reads CASGDRAYGYTF. CDR3 DNA sequence: TGTGCCAGCGGCGACAGGGCCTATGGCTACACCTTC.

In this sample, this clone turned up a few times. The chain is built from TRBV5-5 and TRBJ1-4; the match to TRBD1 covers 7 bases. This CDR3 has 15 residues. Trimming cost V 6 bases and J 7 bases; bases outside gene matches: 12. Germline CDR1 and CDR2: SGHKS and YYEKEE (reference sequence). CDR3 DNA sequence: TGTGCCAGCATTCTAGGCGGCAGGGGGGTTGAAAAACTGTTTTTT. The encoded protein is CASILGGRGVEKLFF.

The CDR3 coding sequence is TGTGCCACTAGGACAGGGGGCGACTATGGCTACACCTTC. This sequence encodes CATRTGGDYGYTF. J is TRBJ1-2 and V is TRBV6-5; 11 positions agree with TRBD1. J gave up 3 bases and V 10 bases, and 4 bases lay outside the gene matches. This CDR3 spans 13 amino acids. Germline CDR1 reads MNHEY; CDR2 reads SVGAGI.

As regards this clone: Other DNA variants within this sample encode the same CDR3. The rearrangement links TRBV19 to TRBJ1-3; D remains ambiguous. The germline V gene has CDR1 LNHDA and CDR2 SQIVND (reference sequence). The CDR3 length is 15 residues. V lost 3 bases and J 0 bases, leaving 9 bases between the germline ends. CDR3 coding DNA: TGTGCCAGTAGTATCGAGTCGAGCTCTGGAAACACCATATATTTT. Translation gives CASSIESSSGNTIYF.

This clone was recorded a few times. CDR3 region: CASSFDRGRGQPQHF. The CDR3 region has the DNA TGTGCCAGCAGTTTTGACAGGGGGCGCGGTCAGCCCCAGCATTTT. The genes are TRBV6-2 or TRBV6-3 and TRBJ1-5, with 10 bases identical to TRBD1. Per germline, CDR1 MNHEY and CDR2 SVGEGT. With V trimmed by 4 bases and J by 6 bases, 6 bases remained unmatched. This CDR3 contains 15 residues.

The chain joins TRBV27 to TRBJ2-1; 14 bases match TRBD2. Germline trimming cut 5 bases from V and 7 bases from J; bases unmatched to any gene: 4. Germline V lookup: CDR1 MNHEY, CDR2 SMNVEV (reference sequence). The CDR3 has 15 amino acids. The CDR3 region is CASSPRLAGGNEQFF. CDR3 DNA sequence: TGTGCCAGCAGTCCCCGACTAGCGGGGGGGAATGAGCAGTTCTTC.

V and J are TRBV9 and TRBJ1-5; D not certain. Germline values: CDR1 SGDLS, CDR2 YYNGEE. V shed 0 bases and J shed 4 bases, with 8 bases lying between them. The CDR3 is made up of 14 amino acids. The CDR3 DNA reads TGTGCCAGCAGCGTAGCGCCAGGAAATCAGCCCCAGCATTTT. It is translated as CASSVAPGNQPQHF.

This chain joins TRBV2 and TRBJ1-5; D gene unclear. The CDR3 spans 13 residues. V was pared by 6 bases and J by 11 bases, with 17 bases between. CDR1 is SNHLY, CDR2 FYNNEI, per germline. The CDR3 DNA reads TGTGCCAGCAGCTATACTCACGAGGGCGCCCAGCATTTT. Protein product: CASSYTHEGAQHF.

The chain uses TRBV7-8 and TRBJ2-5; 8 bases map to TRBD2. The V gene end was trimmed by 1 base and the J gene end by 4 bases; junction bases not matched to a gene: 14. Germline loops: CDR1 SGHVS, CDR2 FQNEAQ. This CDR3 has 18 amino acids. The CDR3 nucleotides read TGTGCCAGCAGCTTAGGGGCGGGGGGCGGCCTCCAACCAGAGACCCAGTACTTC. It specifies CASSLGAGGGLQPETQYF.

The V call is TRBV5-1, the J call TRBJ1-6; D might be TRBD1 (5 bases). Trimming took off 0 bases at V and 5 bases at J, with 6 bases between the two ends. The CDR3 has 14 amino acids. CDR1 is SGHRS and CDR2 is YFSETQ in the germline V gene. The CDR3 coding sequence is TGCGCCAGCAGCTTGGAGACAGATAATTCACCCCTCCACTTT. Its translation is CASSLETDNSPLHF.

This chain joins TRBV29-1 and TRBJ2-3; 11 positions agree with TRBD1. Trimming took 3 bases from V and 6 from J; bases not matched to a gene: 11. Germline values: CDR1 SQVTM, CDR2 ANQGSEA. The CDR3 has 16 residues. CDR3: CSVDTVGTGGPDTQYF. CDR3 coding DNA: TGCAGCGTTGACACAGTGGGGACAGGGGGGCCCGATACGCAGTATTTT.

The chain combines TRBV7-2 with TRBJ2-1; 7 bases match TRBD1. From germline, CDR1 is SGHTA and CDR2 FQGNSA. This CDR3 comprises 15 residues. With V trimmed by 1 base and J by 3 bases, 3 bases remained unmatched. The CDR3 DNA reads TGTGCCAGCAGCTTAGGACAGGGAAACTACAATGAGCAGTTCTTC. This encodes CASSLGQGNYNEQFF.

CDR3 sequence: CASSPPPRQGWNSPLHF. The CDR3 DNA reads as TGTGCCAGCAGCCCCCCCCCGCGACAGGGCTGGAATTCACCCCTCCACTTT. V is TRBV11-3 and J is TRBJ1-6; 7 nucleotides align to TRBD1. V dropped 5 bases and J dropped 7; count of bases not matched to a gene: 14. Germline CDR1 and CDR2: SGHNT and YENEEA. This CDR3 has 17 amino acids.

The V call is TRBV6-5, the J call TRBJ1-6; 7 positions agree with TRBD1. Per germline, CDR1 MNHEY and CDR2 SVGAGI. The ends lost 3 bases at V and 7 bases at J; junction bases unmatched: 9. This CDR3 has 16 residues. CDR3 DNA sequence: TGTGCCAGCAGTTATACAGGGGCAGTGCCCAATTCACCCCTCCACTTT. This gives the protein CASSYTGAVPNSPLHF.

This clone was seen a single time. The chain carries TRBV25-1 and TRBJ2-1; TRBD2 matches at 9 bases. The CDR3 covers 17 residues. V was pared by 6 bases and J by 9 bases, with 18 bases of the junction left unmatched. Germline loops: CDR1 MGHDK, CDR2 SYGVNS. CDR3 DNA sequence: TGTGCCAGCAGGCCTATAGCGGGGGCCTCCCCGTCTAGTGAGCAGTTCTTC. Its protein is CASRPIAGASPSSEQFF.